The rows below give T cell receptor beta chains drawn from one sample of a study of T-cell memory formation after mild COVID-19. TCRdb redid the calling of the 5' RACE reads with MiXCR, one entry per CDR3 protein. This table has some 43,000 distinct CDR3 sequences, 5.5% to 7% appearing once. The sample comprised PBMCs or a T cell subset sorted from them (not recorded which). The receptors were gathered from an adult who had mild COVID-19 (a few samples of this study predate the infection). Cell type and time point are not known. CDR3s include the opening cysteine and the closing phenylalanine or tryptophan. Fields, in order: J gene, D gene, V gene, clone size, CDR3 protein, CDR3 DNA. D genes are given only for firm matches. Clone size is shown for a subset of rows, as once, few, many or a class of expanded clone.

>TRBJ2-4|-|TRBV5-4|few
CASSLDLTGAKNIQYF
TGTGCCAGCAGCTTGGACTTAACAGGGGCCAAAAACATTCAGTACTTC
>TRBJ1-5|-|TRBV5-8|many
CASSLKGSLQPQHF
TGTGCCAGCAGCTTGAAAGGCTCCTTACAGCCCCAGCATTTT
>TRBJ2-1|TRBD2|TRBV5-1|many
CASSFYSAGASVYNEQFF
TGCGCCAGCAGCTTCTACTCAGCGGGAGCGTCGGTGTACAATGAGCAGTTCTTC
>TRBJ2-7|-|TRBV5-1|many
CASSLGSGFSYEQYF
TGCGCCAGCAGCTTGGGGTCAGGTTTTAGCTACGAGCAGTACTTC
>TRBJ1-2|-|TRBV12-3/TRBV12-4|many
CASSLMGESYGYTF
TGTGCCAGCAGTTTAATGGGGGAAAGCTATGGCTACACCTTC
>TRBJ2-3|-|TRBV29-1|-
CSVEGYPEHSTDTQYF
TGCAGCGTTGAAGGGTATCCAGAACATTCCACAGATACGCAGTATTTT
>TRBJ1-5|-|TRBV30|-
CALGGGPNQPQHF
TGTGCCTTAGGTGGGGGTCCCAATCAGCCCCAGCATTTT
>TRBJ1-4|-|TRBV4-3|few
CASSLDSQGYGEKLFF
TGCGCCAGCAGCCTTGACTCACAGGGTTACGGCGAAAAACTGTTTTTT
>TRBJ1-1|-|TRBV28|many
CASSPGGRVMNTEAFF
TGTGCCAGCAGTCCCGGGGGGAGGGTGATGAACACTGAAGCTTTCTTT
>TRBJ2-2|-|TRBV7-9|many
CASSRGAGTGELFF
TGTGCCAGCAGCCGGGGGGCCGGCACCGGGGAGCTGTTTTTT
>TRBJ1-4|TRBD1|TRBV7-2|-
CASSPRQGSEKLFF
TGTGCCAGCAGCCCCCGACAGGGTTCTGAAAAACTGTTTTTT
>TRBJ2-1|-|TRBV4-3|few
CASSQDLRVGGEQFF
TGCGCCAGCAGCCAAGATCTGCGGGTCGGGGGTGAGCAGTTCTTC
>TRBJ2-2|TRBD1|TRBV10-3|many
CAISTGTGDTGELFF
TGTGCCATCAGCACCGGGACAGGGGACACCGGGGAGCTGTTTTTT
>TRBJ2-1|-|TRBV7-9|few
CASARSGTSYNEQFF
TGTGCCAGCGCCAGAAGCGGGACATCCTACAATGAGCAGTTCTTC
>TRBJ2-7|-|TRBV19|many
CASSNRAGDYEQYF
TGTGCCAGTAGTAACCGGGCGGGCGACTACGAGCAGTACTTC
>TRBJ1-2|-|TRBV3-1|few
CASSQGDGYTF
TGTGCCAGCAGCCAGGGAGATGGCTACACCTTC
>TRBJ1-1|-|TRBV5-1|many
CASSLGSGGRWLTEAFF
TGCGCCAGCAGCTTGGGGTCTGGGGGACGGTGGTTAACTGAAGCTTTCTTT
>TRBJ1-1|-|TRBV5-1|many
CASSLMGNTEAFF
TGCGCCAGCAGCTTAATGGGGAACACTGAAGCTTTCTTT
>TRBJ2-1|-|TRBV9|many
CASSVGGERIDEQFF
TGTGCCAGCAGCGTAGGGGGGGAAAGAATCGATGAGCAGTTCTTC
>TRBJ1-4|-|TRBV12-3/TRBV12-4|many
CASSLRGLEEKLFF
TGTGCCAGCAGTTTGAGGGGTTTAGAAGAAAAACTGTTTTTT
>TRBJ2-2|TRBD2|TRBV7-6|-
CASSKAGRTSSGELFF
TGTGCCAGCAGCAAAGCCGGGAGGACGTCGTCCGGGGAGCTGTTTTTT
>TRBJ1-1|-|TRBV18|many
CASSRRDGHEAFF
TGTGCCAGCTCACGCCGGGACGGTCATGAAGCTTTCTTT
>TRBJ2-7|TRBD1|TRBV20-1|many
CSARVRAGQGAYEQYF
TGCAGTGCTAGAGTAAGGGCGGGACAGGGGGCCTACGAGCAGTACTTC
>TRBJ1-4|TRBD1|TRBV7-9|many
CASSSTTGRANEKLFF
TGTGCCAGCAGCTCGACGACAGGGAGAGCTAATGAAAAACTGTTTTTT
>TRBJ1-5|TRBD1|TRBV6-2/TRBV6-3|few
CASRRDRGPYQPQHF
TGTGCCAGCAGGCGAGACAGGGGTCCATATCAGCCCCAGCATTTT
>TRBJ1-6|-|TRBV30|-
CAWSAGDYNSPLHF
TGTGCCTGGAGTGCCGGAGACTATAATTCACCCCTCCACTTT
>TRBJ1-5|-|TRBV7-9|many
CASSSTGREPQHF
TGTGCCAGCAGTTCAACAGGTCGTGAGCCCCAGCATTTT
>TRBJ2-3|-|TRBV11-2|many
CASSPGGSGGYTDTQYF
TGTGCCAGCAGCCCAGGGGGGTCGGGGGGCTACACAGATACGCAGTATTTT
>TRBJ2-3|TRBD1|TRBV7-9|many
CASSLGQTTTDTQYF
TGTGCCAGCAGCTTGGGACAGACCACTACAGATACGCAGTATTTT
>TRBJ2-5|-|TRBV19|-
CASSEQGGKTQYF
TGTGCCAGTAGTGAACAGGGTGGGAAGACCCAGTACTTC
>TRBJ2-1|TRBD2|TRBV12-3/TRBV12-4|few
CASSIASGGAHEQFF
TGTGCCAGCAGTATAGCTAGCGGGGGGGCCCATGAGCAGTTCTTC
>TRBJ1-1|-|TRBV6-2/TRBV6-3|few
CASSPPVREAFF
TGTGCCAGCAGCCCACCCGTCCGTGAAGCTTTCTTT
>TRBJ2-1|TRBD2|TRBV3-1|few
CASNRGLAGVRNEQFF
TGTGCCAGCAACCGGGGACTAGCGGGGGTTAGGAATGAGCAGTTCTTC